The 24 T cell receptor beta chains below all came from one sample that was sequenced in a study of sequential checkpoint blockade in melanoma. Stated treatment: randomized to nivolumab then ipilimumab (arm A) or the reverse (arm B). Sequenced by immunoSEQ multiplex PCR; TCRdb stores in-frame clones only, minus some. Among 15,000 to 20,000 clones, around 80% were seen once, and the ten largest hold about 40%. Specimen: CD8+ T cells sorted from blood (inferred from file names), collected from a patient given nivolumab and ipilimumab in sequence. Receptors originate from a human donor with melanoma.

The gene calls are TRBV28 and TRBJ1-2; no clear D. The CDR3 is made up of 13 amino acids. CDR1 MDHEN and CDR2 SYDVKM come from the germline V gene. Trimming shortened V by 2 bases and J by 6 bases, and 10 bases separated the two germline ends. DNA of the CDR3: TGTGCCAGCAGTTTAAGTCCCGGGAATGGCTACACCTTC. It yields the protein CASSLSPGNGYTF.

The chain combines TRBV13 with TRBJ2-7; D possibly corresponds to TRBD2 (6 bases). Germline loops: CDR1 PRHDT, CDR2 FYEKMQ (reference sequence). The length of the CDR3 is 14 residues. The ends were cut back, 5 bases at V and 2 bases at J, with 13 bases in the middle. The CDR3 region is CASSGPGLAYEQYF. CDR3 DNA sequence: TGTGCCAGCAGCGGACCGGGACTCGCCTACGAGCAGTACTTC.

CDR3: CAITDGRSSYNEQFF. The CDR3, as DNA: TGTGCCATCACAGACGGGAGGAGCTCCTACAATGAGCAGTTCTTC. This chain connects TRBV10-3 to TRBJ2-1; 7 bases are a match to TRBD2. J gave up 0 bases and V 7 bases, and 6 bases lay outside the gene matches. The CDR3 is 15 residues long. The germline gives CDR1 ENHRY, CDR2 SYGVKD.

The chain uses TRBV19 and TRBJ2-7, with a possible D match to TRBD2 (6 bases). V was shortened by 3 bases and J by 3 bases, with 24 bases between the two germline ends. Germline V CDR1 and CDR2: LNHDA, SQIVND (reference sequence). This CDR3 comprises 18 residues. The CDR3 sequence: CASSIGDSLRGIYYEQYF. The CDR3 DNA reads TGTGCCAGTAGTATCGGAGACAGCTTACGGGGGATCTACTACGAGCAGTACTTC.

This chain links TRBV19 with TRBJ2-5; TRBD2 matches 12 bases. CDR1 and CDR2 from the germline V gene are LNHDA and SQIVND (reference sequence). The CDR3 is 15 residues long. Trimming took 5 bases from V and 5 from J; bases not matched to a gene: 6. Here the CDR3 DNA reads TGTGCCAGTAGTCTGACTAGCGGGAGCTTCGAGACCCAGTACTTC. Amino acids: CASSLTSGSFETQYF.

This clone was picked up a small number of times. The V gene is TRBV28, the J gene TRBJ2-7; 7 bases are shared with TRBD2. This CDR3 comprises 14 residues. From germline, CDR1 is MDHEN and CDR2 SYDVKM. J gave up 4 bases and V 5 bases, and 8 bases lay outside the gene matches. CDR3 bases: TGTGCCAGCAGTCCCTATGGGGAGGGGTACGAGCAGTACTTC. As protein: CASSPYGEGYEQYF.

The chain has TRBV28 and TRBJ1-1; TRBD1 matches 9 bases. CDR3 length: 16 amino acids. The V segment lost 2 bases and the J segment 3 bases; nucleotides outside the gene matches: 7. Germline V CDR1 and CDR2: MDHEN, SYDVKM. CDR3 amino acids: CASSLGYRGQDTEAFF. CDR3 nucleotides: TGTGCCAGCAGTTTAGGATACAGGGGGCAGGACACTGAAGCTTTCTTT.

V usage is TRBV28 and J usage is TRBJ1-2, with a weak D call TRBD1 (6 bases). Trimming took off 2 bases at V and 4 bases at J, with 11 bases between the two ends. Germline loops: CDR1 MDHEN, CDR2 SYDVKM. This CDR3 comprises 14 residues. This CDR3 is CASSLRGTVYGYTF. The CDR3 DNA reads as TGTGCCAGCAGTTTAAGGGGGACGGTCTATGGCTACACCTTC.

This clone occurred once. This chain links TRBV6-1 with TRBJ2-7, with a weak D call TRBD1 (5 bases). V was shortened by 11 bases and J by 0 bases, with 11 bases between the two germline ends. Germline CDR1 reads MNHNS; CDR2 reads SASEGT. The CDR3 runs to 12 residues. In DNA, the CDR3 is TGTGCCGGGCAAGGGGACTCCTACGAGCAGTACTTC. Its protein is CAGQGDSYEQYF.

This clone has a handful of counts. The chain combines TRBV30 with TRBJ1-1, with D uncertain. V shed 6 bases and J shed 0 bases, with 11 bases lying between them. This CDR3 region has 13 residues. Germline V gene data show CDR1 as GTSNPN and CDR2 as SVGIG (reference sequence). Here the CDR3 reads CACIQPMNTEAFF. As DNA, the CDR3 is TGTGCCTGCATACAGCCTATGAACACTGAAGCTTTCTTT.

V and J are TRBV13 and TRBJ1-1, with D tentatively TRBD1 (5 bases). V was shortened by 5 bases and J by 1 base, with 17 bases between the two germline ends. From germline, CDR1 is PRHDT and CDR2 FYEKMQ (reference sequence). The CDR3 has 16 amino acids. As DNA, the CDR3 is TGTGCCAGCAGCCTCTCTGGGGCCTACAGGAACACTGAAGCTTTCTTT. Amino acid sequence: CASSLSGAYRNTEAFF.

This chain links TRBV2 with TRBJ2-7, with a tentative D call TRBD1 (5 bases). Per germline, CDR1 SNHLY and CDR2 FYNNEI. The CDR3 is 14 residues long. V shed 3 bases and J shed 5 bases, with 14 bases lying between them. As DNA, the CDR3 is TGTGCCAGCAGTGATTATCAGGGAATCAACGAGCAGTACTTC. This codes for CASSDYQGINEQYF.

The V call is TRBV7-9, the J call TRBJ2-6; 8 bases fit TRBD1. The CDR3 runs to 18 residues. From germline, CDR1 is SEHNR and CDR2 FQNEAQ (reference sequence). J gave up 2 bases and V 6 bases, and 12 bases lay outside the gene matches. The CDR3 sequence is CASRVQGEVGTGANVLTF. CDR3 coding DNA: TGTGCCAGCAGAGTACAGGGGGAAGTTGGAACTGGGGCCAACGTCCTGACTTTC.

In this sample, this clone turned up a few times. Relative to the germline gene, one junction end is altered; a read error may explain this. CDR3 in DNA: TGTGCCAGCAGCCTAGCGGGGGCCAGGGAAGAGCAGTACTTC. It specifies CASSLAGAREEQYF. The V gene is TRBV7-9, the J gene TRBJ2-7, with 10 bases identical to TRBD2. The CDR3 is made up of 14 amino acids. Germline V gives CDR1 SEHNR, CDR2 FQNEAQ (reference sequence).

CDR3 coding DNA: TGTGCCAGCAGCTCCCCCGGACAGAATCAGCCCCAGCATTTT. This translates into CASSSPGQNQPQHF. The rearrangement uses TRBV7-9 and TRBJ1-5, with D tentatively TRBD1 (6 bases). Germline V gene data show CDR1 as SEHNR and CDR2 as FQNEAQ (reference sequence). The CDR3 is 14 residues long. V was clipped by 4 bases and J by 4 bases, with 11 bases between them.

The chain links TRBV5-1 to TRBJ1-2, with D hard to call. The CDR3 sequence is 13 residues long. V lost 4 bases to trimming and J lost 4 bases, with 11 bases between them. The V gene's germline CDR1 is SGHRS and CDR2 YFSETQ. The CDR3 loop is CASSAGSGYGYTF. DNA of the CDR3: TGCGCCAGCAGCGCGGGGTCTGGCTATGGCTACACCTTC.

The CDR3: CASSYSISGRAAEQYF. The DNA of the CDR3 is TGTGCCAGCAGTTACTCGATAAGCGGGAGGGCCGCCGAGCAGTACTTC. The chain combines TRBV6-6 with TRBJ2-7; TRBD2 aligns across 10 bases. The germline V gene has CDR1 MNHNY and CDR2 SVGAGI (reference sequence). This CDR3 spans 16 amino acids. The V segment lost 0 bases and the J segment 6 bases; nucleotides outside the gene matches: 8.

This clone was observed once. The chain carries TRBV6-1 and TRBJ2-7, with 7 bases identical to TRBD1. The CDR3 consists of 15 residues. Per the germline V gene, CDR1 is MNHNS and CDR2 is SASEGT. The trim removed 4 bases at V and 0 bases at J, leaving 6 bases unmatched. CDR3 loop: CASSGLGTASYEQYF. The CDR3 nucleotides are TGTGCCAGCAGTGGCCTTGGGACAGCCTCCTACGAGCAGTACTTC.

The rearrangement uses TRBV9 and TRBJ2-1; D might be TRBD2 (7 bases). The CDR3 loop spans 14 amino acids. CDR1 and CDR2 (germline): SGDLS, YYNGEE. V lost 3 bases, J lost 8 bases, and 15 bases lay in between. The CDR3 loop is CASSEKGGRDEQFF. The CDR3 DNA sequence: TGTGCCAGCAGCGAAAAGGGGGGGAGGGATGAGCAGTTCTTC.

The V and J genes are TRBV6-5 and TRBJ1-1; the D gene is possibly TRBD1 (6 bases). CDR1 is MNHEY and CDR2 is SVGAGI in the germline V gene. The length of the CDR3 is 14 residues. The V end was cut by 1 base, the J end by 5 bases, with 11 bases between. The CDR3 nucleotides read TGTGCCAGCAGTTACTATGAAGGGGGAACTGAAGCTTTCTTT. This codes for CASSYYEGGTEAFF.

The chain joins TRBV4-2 to TRBJ1-2; D is undetermined. This CDR3 is built from 16 residues. The germline CDR1 and CDR2 sequences are LGHNA and YNFKEQ. V dropped 4 bases and J dropped 0 bases, with 15 bases sitting between them. This chain's CDR3 is CASSLPGYRTNYGYTF. DNA for the CDR3: TGTGCCAGCAGCCTACCCGGTTACAGAACTAACTATGGCTACACCTTC.

The V call is TRBV29-1, the J call TRBJ2-1; 7 bases fit TRBD2. V dropped 7 bases and J dropped 3; count of bases not matched to a gene: 3. Germline values: CDR1 SQVTM, CDR2 ANQGSEA. CDR3 length: 12 amino acids. The CDR3 sequence is CSARDYYNEQFF. The CDR3, as DNA: TGCAGCGCCCGGGACTACTACAATGAGCAGTTCTTC.

This chain links TRBV28 with TRBJ1-5; 9 bases are shared with TRBD1. CDR3 length equals 16 residues. With V trimmed by 3 bases and J by 8 bases, 11 bases remained unmatched. Germline V lookup: CDR1 MDHEN, CDR2 SYDVKM. DNA for the CDR3: TGTGCCAGCAGTTTCACGGGACAGGGAATTTCCGAGCCCCAGCATTTT. This translates into CASSFTGQGISEPQHF.

The gene calls are TRBV7-8 and TRBJ1-5, with TRBD1 matching 9 bases. Germline lookup yields CDR1 SGHVS and CDR2 FQNEAQ. V shed 5 bases, J shed 5 bases, and the junction held 4 bases outside the gene matches. CDR3 length: 14 amino acids. The CDR3 is CASSLGTGHQPQHF. The CDR3 coding sequence is TGTGCCAGCAGCCTCGGGACAGGGCATCAGCCCCAGCATTTT.